This T cell receptor beta chain was documented in a study of CD8 T cells in Susac syndrome. This clonotype has more than one count but fewer than ten. This CDR3 is 14 amino acids long. The junction had 1 base not matched to a gene; V was cut back by 8 bases and J by 1 base. The germline V gene encodes CDR1 MNHEY and CDR2 SMNVEV (reference sequence). Reverse transcription of about 0.45 to 1 ug RNA used random hexamers. MiXCR was run by TCRdb on the immunoSEQ multiplex PCR reads, yielding one entry per CDR3 protein. The sample consists of a few hundred thousand distinct CDR3 sequences, more than 85% of them appearing once. Those who served as multiple sclerosis controls were treatment-naive patients with stable or active relapsing-remitting disease.

The sequence was obtained from a human donor with multiple sclerosis. The source material was CD4+ T cells from PBMCs. The chain combines TRBV27 with TRBJ2-3, with 12 nucleotides matching TRBD2. The CDR3 DNA follows: TGTGCCAGCCGACTAGCGGGGGGCACAGATACGCAGTATTTT. This codes for CASRLAGGTDTQYF.